This TCR beta chain was captured in a study of T cell changes during pregnancy in multiple sclerosis. Germline CDR1 SQVTM, CDR2 ANQGSEA. The length of the CDR3 is 17 residues. J lost 2 bases, V lost 4 bases, and 14 bases had no gene match. Assay: immunoSEQ multiplex PCR; the TCRdb copy retains only in-frame clones and omits some. Of roughly 83,000 clones listed, about 91% are singletons. The chain joins TRBV29-1 to TRBJ1-5, with 7 positions matching TRBD1. The input for sequencing was PBMCs, taken in the first trimester of pregnancy. This clonotype was sampled from a female donor in good health, serving as a control in a pregnancy study. Some clones in this sample may be carry-over from other donors' samples. CDR3 nucleotides: TGCAGCGTTGGGCGCACGACAGGGAATATTGGCAATCAGCCCCAGCATTTT. Protein product: CSVGRTTGNIGNQPQHF.